This T cell receptor (beta chain) was identified in a study of blood T cells in healthy people across ages. Primed by a sample-barcoded 5' primer and a J-beta primer mix, a second PCR proceeded for roughly 6 to 12 cycles. From the 5' RACE reads, TCRdb called clonotypes with MiXCR, one entry per CDR3 protein. Seen here are 700,000 or so distinct CDR3 sequences, around a fifth observed once, and the top ten hold roughly 22%. The receptor was derived from a man between 65 and 85 years old in good health. Sequenced sample: blood.

In nucleotides, the CDR3 is TGTGCCAGCAGTGAAGCGGGGCCTGAAGCTTTCTTT. It encodes CASSEAGPEAFF. The chain couples TRBV2 to TRBJ1-1; tentative D call: TRBD1 (5 bases). The CDR3 is made up of 12 amino acids. With 0 bases removed from V and 6 bases from J, the gap between germline ends came to 5 bases. CDR1 SNHLY and CDR2 FYNNEI come from the germline V gene.